Listed below are T cell receptor beta chains from one sample, sequenced in a study of Ad26.COV2.S vaccination and SARS-CoV-2 variants. The data were produced by immunoSEQ multiplex PCR, yet TCRdb's version contains in-frame clones alone and is incomplete. The table has just under 250,000 clones, around 89% seen once; the top ten hold roughly a tenth. This material consisted of peripheral blood, taken in a trial of Ad26.COV2.S vaccine versus placebo. These receptor sequences come from a person between 18 and 59 years old who received the Ad26.COV2.S COVID-19 vaccine or a placebo. CDR3s include the opening cysteine and the closing phenylalanine or tryptophan. A D gene is named only where the DNA matches it firmly.

CDR3 protein: CASSISAGNLGDTQYF
J gene: TRBJ2-3
V gene: TRBV19
D gene: -

CDR3 protein: CASSKWTEDEQFF
J gene: TRBJ2-1
V gene: TRBV19
D gene: -

CDR3 protein: CASSQGVYLGAGNEKLFF
J gene: TRBJ1-4
V gene: TRBV4-3
D gene: -

CDR3 protein: CASSQVSGVSGYTF
J gene: TRBJ1-2
V gene: TRBV4-1
D gene: -

CDR3 protein: CASSIKQGSGYTF
J gene: TRBJ1-2
V gene: TRBV2
D gene: -

CDR3 protein: CASSGGGPSATQYF
J gene: TRBJ2-3
V gene: TRBV19
D gene: -

CDR3 protein: CATSPAGSVETQYF
J gene: TRBJ2-5
V gene: TRBV24-1
D gene: -

CDR3 protein: CASSPGTGGYQETQYF
J gene: TRBJ2-5
V gene: TRBV5-4
D gene: TRBD1

CDR3 protein: CATSREGAGQPQHF
J gene: TRBJ1-5
V gene: TRBV15
D gene: TRBD1

CDR3 protein: CASSPGSGARDQYF
J gene: TRBJ2-5
V gene: TRBV18
D gene: -

CDR3 protein: CASSLAIWVEQPQHF
J gene: TRBJ1-5
V gene: TRBV28
D gene: -

CDR3 protein: CASSKTGRVGTEAFF
J gene: TRBJ1-1
V gene: TRBV10-1
D gene: TRBD1